The present TCR beta chain was sequenced within a study of cytomegalovirus exposure and HLA in healthy donors. Per the germline V gene, CDR1 is SGHRS and CDR2 is YFSETQ. After removal of 3 bases from V and 5 bases from J, the junction contained 6 bases not matched to a gene. CDR3 size: 15 residues. The donors were healthy bone marrow donors. The PCR contained 60 Vbeta and 13 Jbeta primers. TCRdb's table, derived via immunoSEQ multiplex PCR, lists solely in-frame clones and lacks some. The sample has over 90,000 clones, approximately 73% seen once; the top ten hold about 9.4%. This receptor was obtained from a woman between 18 and 29 years old in good health and CMV-seropositive. The source material was PBMCs. The chain links TRBV5-1 to TRBJ2-2; TRBD2 matches 8 bases. Here the CDR3 reads CASSYSGERTGELFF. CDR3 DNA sequence: TGCGCCAGCAGCTATAGCGGGGAGCGGACCGGGGAGCTGTTTTTT.